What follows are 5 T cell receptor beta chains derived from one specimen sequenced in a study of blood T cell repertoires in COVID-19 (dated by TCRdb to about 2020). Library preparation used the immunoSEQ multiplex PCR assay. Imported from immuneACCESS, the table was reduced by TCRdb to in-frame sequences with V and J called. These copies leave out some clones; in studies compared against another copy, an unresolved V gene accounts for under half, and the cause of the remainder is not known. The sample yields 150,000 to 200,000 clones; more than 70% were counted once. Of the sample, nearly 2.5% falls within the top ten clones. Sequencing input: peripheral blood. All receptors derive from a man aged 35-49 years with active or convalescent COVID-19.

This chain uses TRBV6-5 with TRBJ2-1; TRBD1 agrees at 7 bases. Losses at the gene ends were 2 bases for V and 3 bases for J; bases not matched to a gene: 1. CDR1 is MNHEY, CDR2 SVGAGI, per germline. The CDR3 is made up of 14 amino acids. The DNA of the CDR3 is TGTGCCAGCAGTTACGGACAGGTCTACAATGAGCAGTTCTTC. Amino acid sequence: CASSYGQVYNEQFF.

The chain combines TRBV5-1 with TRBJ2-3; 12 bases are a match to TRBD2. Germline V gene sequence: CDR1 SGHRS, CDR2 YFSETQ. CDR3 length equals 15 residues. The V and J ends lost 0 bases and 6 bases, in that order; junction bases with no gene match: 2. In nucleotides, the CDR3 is TGCGCCAGCAGCTTGGCTAGCGGGGGGGCTGATACGCAGTATTTT. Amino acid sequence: CASSLASGGADTQYF.

The CDR3 is CASRAGQETQYF. The CDR3 nucleotides read TGTGCCAGCCGGGCGGGGCAAGAGACCCAGTACTTC. The chain carries TRBV28 and TRBJ2-5; the D gene is possibly TRBD2 (6 bases). V lost 8 bases and J 2 bases, leaving 9 bases between the germline ends. Germline V gene data show CDR1 as MDHEN and CDR2 as SYDVKM. CDR3 length: 12 residues.

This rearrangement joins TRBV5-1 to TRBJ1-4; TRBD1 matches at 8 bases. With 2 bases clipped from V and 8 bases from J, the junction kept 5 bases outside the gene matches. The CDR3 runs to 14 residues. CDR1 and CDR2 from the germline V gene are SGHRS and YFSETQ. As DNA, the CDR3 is TGCGCCAGCAGCTTAGGACAGGGTAGGGAAAAACTGTTTTTT. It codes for CASSLGQGREKLFF. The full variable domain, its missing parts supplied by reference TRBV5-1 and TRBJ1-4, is KAGVTQTPRYLIKTRGQQVTLSCSPISGHRSVSWYQQTPGQGLQFLFEYFSETQRNKGNFPGRFSGRQFSNSRSEMNVSTLELGDSALYLCASSLGQGREKLFFGSGTQLSVL.

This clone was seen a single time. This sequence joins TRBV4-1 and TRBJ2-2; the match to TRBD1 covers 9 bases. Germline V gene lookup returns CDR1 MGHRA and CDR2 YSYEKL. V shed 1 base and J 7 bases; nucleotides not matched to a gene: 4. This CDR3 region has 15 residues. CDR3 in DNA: TGCGCCAGCAGCCAAGGGGGACAGGGTGGCGGGGAGCTGTTTTTT. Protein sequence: CASSQGGQGGGELFF.